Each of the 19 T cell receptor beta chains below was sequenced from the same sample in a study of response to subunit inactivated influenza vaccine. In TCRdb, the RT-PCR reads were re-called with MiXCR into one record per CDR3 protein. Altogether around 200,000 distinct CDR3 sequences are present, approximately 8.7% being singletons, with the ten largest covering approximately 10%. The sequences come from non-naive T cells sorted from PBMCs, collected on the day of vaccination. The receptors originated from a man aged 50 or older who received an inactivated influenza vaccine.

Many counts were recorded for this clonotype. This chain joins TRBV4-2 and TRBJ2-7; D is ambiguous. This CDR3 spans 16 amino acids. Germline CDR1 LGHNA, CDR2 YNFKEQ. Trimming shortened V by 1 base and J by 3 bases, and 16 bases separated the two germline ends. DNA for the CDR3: TGTGCCAGCAGCCAAGGAGGCCAATACTCCCACTACGAGCAGTACTTC. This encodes CASSQGGQYSHYEQYF.

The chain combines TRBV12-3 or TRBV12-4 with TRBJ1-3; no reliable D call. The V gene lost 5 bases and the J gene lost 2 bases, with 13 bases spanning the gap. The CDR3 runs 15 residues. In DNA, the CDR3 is TGTGCCAGCAGTCTCCCGCGCGGGACTGGAAACACCATATATTTT. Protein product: CASSLPRGTGNTIYF.

The CDR3 DNA reads TGCAGTGCTAGGGACGCTGCCAACCCCTACGAGCAGTACTTC. It translates to CSARDAANPYEQYF. The chain is built from TRBV20-1 and TRBJ2-7, with unresolved D. With 3 bases removed from V and 2 bases from J, the gap between germline ends came to 14 bases. CDR1 DFQATT and CDR2 SNEGSKA come from the germline V gene (reference sequence). The CDR3 length is 14 residues.

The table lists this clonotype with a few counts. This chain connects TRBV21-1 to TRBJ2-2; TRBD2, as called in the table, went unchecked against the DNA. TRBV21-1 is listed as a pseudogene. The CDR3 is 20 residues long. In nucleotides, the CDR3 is TGTGCCAGCAGCGAAATGCCCCCGGTTAGCGGGGGAGCGAACACCGGGGAGCTGTTTTTT. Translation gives CASSEMPPVSGGANTGELFF.

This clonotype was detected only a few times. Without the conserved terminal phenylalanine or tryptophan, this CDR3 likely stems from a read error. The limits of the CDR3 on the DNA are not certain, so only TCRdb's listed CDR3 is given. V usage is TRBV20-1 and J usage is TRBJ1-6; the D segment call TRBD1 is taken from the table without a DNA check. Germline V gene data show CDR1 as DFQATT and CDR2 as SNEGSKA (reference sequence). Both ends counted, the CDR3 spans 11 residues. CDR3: CSARTGGVSAV.

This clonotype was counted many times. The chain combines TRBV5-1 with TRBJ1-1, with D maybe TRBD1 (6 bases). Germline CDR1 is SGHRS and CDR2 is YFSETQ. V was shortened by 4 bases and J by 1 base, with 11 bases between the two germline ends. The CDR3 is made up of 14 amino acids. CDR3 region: CASSPGTSNTEAFF. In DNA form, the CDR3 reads TGCGCCAGCAGCCCCGGGACATCGAACACTGAAGCTTTCTTT.

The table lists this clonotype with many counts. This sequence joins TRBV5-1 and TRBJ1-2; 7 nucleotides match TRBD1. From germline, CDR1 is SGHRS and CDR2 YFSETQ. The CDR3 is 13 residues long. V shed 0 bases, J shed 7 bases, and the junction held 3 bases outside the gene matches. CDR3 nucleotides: TGCGCCAGCAGCTTGGAGGGGGCGAGTGGCTACACCTTC. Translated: CASSLEGASGYTF.

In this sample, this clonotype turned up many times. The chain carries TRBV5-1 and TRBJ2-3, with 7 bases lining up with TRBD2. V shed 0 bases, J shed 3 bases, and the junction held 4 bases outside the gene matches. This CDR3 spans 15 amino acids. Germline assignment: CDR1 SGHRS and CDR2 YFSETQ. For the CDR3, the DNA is TGCGCCAGCAGCTTGGACGGGGGGAGGACAGATACGCAGTATTTT. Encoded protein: CASSLDGGRTDTQYF.

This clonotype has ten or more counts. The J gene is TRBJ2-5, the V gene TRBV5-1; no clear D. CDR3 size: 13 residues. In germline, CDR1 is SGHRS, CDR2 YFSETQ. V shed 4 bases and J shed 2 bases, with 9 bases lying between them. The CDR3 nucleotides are TGCGCCAGCAGCCCCGGGCCGCAAGAGACCCAGTACTTC. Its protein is CASSPGPQETQYF.

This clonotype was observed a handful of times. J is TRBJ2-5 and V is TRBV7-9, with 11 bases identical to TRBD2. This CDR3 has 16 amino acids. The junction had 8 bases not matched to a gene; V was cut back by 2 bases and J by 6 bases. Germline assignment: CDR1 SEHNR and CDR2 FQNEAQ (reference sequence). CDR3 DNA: TGTGCCAGCAGCTTATTGACTAGCGGGGACTTACAGACCCAGTACTTC. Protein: CASSLLTSGDLQTQYF.

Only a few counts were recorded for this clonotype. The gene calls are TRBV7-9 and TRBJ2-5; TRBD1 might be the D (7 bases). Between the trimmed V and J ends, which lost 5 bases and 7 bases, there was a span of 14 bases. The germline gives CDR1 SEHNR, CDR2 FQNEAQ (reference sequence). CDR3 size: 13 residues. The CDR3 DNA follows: TGTGCCAGCAGCCCTCAGGGGGGTTGGACCCAGTACTTC. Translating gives CASSPQGGWTQYF.

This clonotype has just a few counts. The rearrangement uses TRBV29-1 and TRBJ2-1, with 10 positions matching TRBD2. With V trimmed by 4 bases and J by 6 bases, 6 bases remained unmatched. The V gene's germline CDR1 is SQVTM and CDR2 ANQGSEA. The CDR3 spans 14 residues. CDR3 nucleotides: TGCAGCGTTGCATCGCTAGCGGGAGCCAATGAGCAGTTCTTC. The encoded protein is CSVASLAGANEQFF.

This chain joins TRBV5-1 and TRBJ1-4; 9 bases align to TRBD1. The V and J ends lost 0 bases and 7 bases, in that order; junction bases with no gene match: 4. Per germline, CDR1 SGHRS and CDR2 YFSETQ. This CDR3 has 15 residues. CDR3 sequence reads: CASSLDVTGGEKLFF. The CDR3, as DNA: TGCGCCAGCAGCTTGGATGTGACAGGGGGTGAAAAACTGTTTTTT.

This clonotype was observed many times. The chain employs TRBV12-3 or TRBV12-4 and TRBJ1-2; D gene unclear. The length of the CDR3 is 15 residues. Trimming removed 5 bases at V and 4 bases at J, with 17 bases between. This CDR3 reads CASSPLNGRSYGYTF. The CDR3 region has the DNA TGTGCCAGCAGTCCTCTAAATGGACGGAGCTATGGCTACACCTTC.

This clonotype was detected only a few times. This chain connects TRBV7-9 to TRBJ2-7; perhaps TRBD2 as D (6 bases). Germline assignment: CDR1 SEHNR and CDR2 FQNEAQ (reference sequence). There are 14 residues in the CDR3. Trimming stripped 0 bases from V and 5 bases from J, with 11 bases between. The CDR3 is CASSLAEGVNEQYF. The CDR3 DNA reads TGTGCCAGCAGCTTAGCGGAGGGCGTAAACGAGCAGTACTTC.

CDR3 nucleotides: TGTGCCAACATCCCTTTGGGGGGATCAGGAAACACCATATATTTT. Translation gives CANIPLGGSGNTIYF. V and J are TRBV6-1 and TRBJ1-3; possibly TRBD1 for D (5 bases). V lost 10 bases and J 4 bases, leaving 20 bases between the germline ends. Germline V gives CDR1 MNHNS, CDR2 SASEGT. The CDR3 loop spans 15 amino acids.

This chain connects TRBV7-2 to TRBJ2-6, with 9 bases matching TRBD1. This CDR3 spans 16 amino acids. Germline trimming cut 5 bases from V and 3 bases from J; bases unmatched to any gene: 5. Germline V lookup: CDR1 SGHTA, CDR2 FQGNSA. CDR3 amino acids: CASSIRQGVGANVLTF. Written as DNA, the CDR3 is TGTGCCAGCAGCATAAGACAGGGGGTTGGGGCCAACGTCCTGACTTTC.

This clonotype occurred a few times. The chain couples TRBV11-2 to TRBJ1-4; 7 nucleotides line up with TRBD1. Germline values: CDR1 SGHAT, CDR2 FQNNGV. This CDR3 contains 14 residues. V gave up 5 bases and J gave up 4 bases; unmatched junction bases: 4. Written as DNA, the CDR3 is TGTGCCAGCAGCCGGGGACAGATTAATGAAAAACTGTTTTTT. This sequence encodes CASSRGQINEKLFF.

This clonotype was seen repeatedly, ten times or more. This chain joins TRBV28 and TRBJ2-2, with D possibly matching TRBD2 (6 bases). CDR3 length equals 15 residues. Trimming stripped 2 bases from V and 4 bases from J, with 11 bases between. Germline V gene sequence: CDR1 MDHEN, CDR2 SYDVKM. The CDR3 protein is CASSLDIGSTGELFF. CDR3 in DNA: TGTGCCAGCAGTTTAGATATCGGGAGCACCGGGGAGCTGTTTTTT.